The sequence of this T cell receptor beta chain was determined in a study of T cells after yellow fever vaccination. CDR3 size: 15 residues. Germline trimming cut 3 bases from V and 4 bases from J; bases unmatched to any gene: 3. Germline CDR1 and CDR2: MRHNA and SNTAGT. TCRdb reprocessed the 5' RACE reads via MiXCR and lists one record per CDR3 protein. The data contain 20,000 to 25,000 distinct CDR3 sequences, roughly 3.4% of them singletons. General observations from the study: Clonotypes appearing in both CD4 and CD8 compartments existed, and their share was small. The booster saw the reappearance of most primary-vaccination clones (roughly 96% CD4, about 90% CD8).

There are many counts of this clonotype. This chain joins TRBV6-4 and TRBJ2-5; 12 bases map to TRBD1. The sequence came from a young man who received the YFV17D yellow fever vaccine. Material: PBMCs, either bulk or a sorted T-cell subset (CD4+, CD8+, memory, or dextramer-sorted; not recorded which), obtained approximately 40 days after the first yellow fever vaccination. The CDR3 nucleotides are TGTGCCAGCAGTGATGGGACAGGGGGCCGAGAGACCCAGTACTTC. It is translated as CASSDGTGGRETQYF.